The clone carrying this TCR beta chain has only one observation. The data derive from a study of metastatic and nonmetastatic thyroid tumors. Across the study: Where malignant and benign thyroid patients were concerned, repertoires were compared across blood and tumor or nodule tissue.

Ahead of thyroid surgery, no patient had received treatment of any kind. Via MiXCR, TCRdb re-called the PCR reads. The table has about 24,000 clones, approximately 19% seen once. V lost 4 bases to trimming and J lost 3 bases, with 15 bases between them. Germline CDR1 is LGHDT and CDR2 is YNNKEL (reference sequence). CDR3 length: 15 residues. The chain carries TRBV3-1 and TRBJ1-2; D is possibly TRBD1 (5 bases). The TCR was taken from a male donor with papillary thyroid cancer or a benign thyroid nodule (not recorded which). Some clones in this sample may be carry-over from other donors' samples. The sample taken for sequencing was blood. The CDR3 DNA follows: TGTGCCAGCAGCCCCCTGGGGGGGGAAGACTATGGCTACACCTTC. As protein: CASSPLGGEDYGYTF.